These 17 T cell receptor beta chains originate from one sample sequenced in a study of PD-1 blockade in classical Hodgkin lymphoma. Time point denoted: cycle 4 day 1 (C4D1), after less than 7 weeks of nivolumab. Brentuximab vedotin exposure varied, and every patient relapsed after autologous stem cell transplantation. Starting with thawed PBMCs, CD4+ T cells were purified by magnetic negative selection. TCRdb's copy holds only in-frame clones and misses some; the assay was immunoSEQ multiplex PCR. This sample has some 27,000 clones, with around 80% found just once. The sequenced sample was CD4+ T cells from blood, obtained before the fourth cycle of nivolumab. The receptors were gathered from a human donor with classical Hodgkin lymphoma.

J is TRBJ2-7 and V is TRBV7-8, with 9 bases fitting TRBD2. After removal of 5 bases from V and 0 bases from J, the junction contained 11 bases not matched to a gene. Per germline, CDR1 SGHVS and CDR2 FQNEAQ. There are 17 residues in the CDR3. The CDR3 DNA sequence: TGTGCCAGCAGCCTTACATTAGCGGGGGCTAGCTCCTACGAGCAGTACTTC. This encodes CASSLTLAGASSYEQYF.

CDR3: CASSPRSGGRETQYF. The DNA for the CDR3 is TGTGCCAGCAGTCCAAGATCAGGGGGCCGGGAGACCCAGTACTTC. This chain joins TRBV6-1 and TRBJ2-5; 8 bases are shared with TRBD1. CDR1 MNHNS and CDR2 SASEGT come from the germline V gene. V dropped 5 bases and J dropped 5; count of bases not matched to a gene: 10. There are 15 residues in the CDR3.

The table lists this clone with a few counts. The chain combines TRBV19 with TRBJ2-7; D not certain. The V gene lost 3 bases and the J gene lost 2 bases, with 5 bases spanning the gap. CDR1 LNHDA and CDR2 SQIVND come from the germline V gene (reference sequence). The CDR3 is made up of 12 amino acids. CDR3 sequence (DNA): TGTGCCAGTAGTATTGGGACCTACGAGCAGTACTTC. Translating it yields CASSIGTYEQYF.

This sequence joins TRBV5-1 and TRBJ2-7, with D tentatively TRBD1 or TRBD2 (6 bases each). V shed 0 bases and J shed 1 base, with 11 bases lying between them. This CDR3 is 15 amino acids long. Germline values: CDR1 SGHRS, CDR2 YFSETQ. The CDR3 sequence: CASSLGGGPSYEQYF. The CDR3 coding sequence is TGCGCCAGCAGCTTGGGTGGGGGGCCGTCCTACGAGCAGTACTTC.

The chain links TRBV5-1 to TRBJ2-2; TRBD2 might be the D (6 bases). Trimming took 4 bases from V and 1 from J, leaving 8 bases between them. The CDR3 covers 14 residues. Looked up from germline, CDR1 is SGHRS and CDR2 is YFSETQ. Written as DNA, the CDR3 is TGCGCCAGCAGCAAGGAGGGGAACACCGGGGAGCTGTTTTTT. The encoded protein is CASSKEGNTGELFF.

Here the CDR3 reads CASSLFAVGSRRYTF. The CDR3 nucleotides read TGTGCCAGCAGCCTATTTGCGGTCGGTTCTCGGCGCTACACCTTC. This rearrangement joins TRBV7-9 to TRBJ1-2, with D unresolved. The CDR3 runs 15 residues. Trimming removed 5 bases from V and 9 bases from J, with 22 bases in between. CDR1 is SEHNR, CDR2 FQNEAQ, per germline (reference sequence). The variable domain in full, completed from reference TRBV7-9 and TRBJ1-2, reads DTGVSQNPRHKITKRGQNVTFRCDPISEHNRLYWYRQTLGQGPEFLTYFQNEAQLEKSRLLSDRFSAERPKGSFSTLEIQRTEQGDSAMYLCASSLFAVGSRRYTFGSGTRLTVV.

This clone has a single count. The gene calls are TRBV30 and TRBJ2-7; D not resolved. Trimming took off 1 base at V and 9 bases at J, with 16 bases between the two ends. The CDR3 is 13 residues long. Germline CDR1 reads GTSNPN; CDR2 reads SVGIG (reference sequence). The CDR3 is CAWSALNNLGQYF. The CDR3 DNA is TGTGCCTGGAGTGCTCTTAATAATCTGGGGCAGTACTTC.

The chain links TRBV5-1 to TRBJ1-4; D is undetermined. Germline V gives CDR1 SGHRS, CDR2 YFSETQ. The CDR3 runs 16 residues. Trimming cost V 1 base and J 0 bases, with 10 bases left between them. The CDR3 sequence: CASSLSQASTNEKLFF. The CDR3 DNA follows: TGCGCCAGCAGCTTGTCCCAGGCATCAACTAATGAAAAACTGTTTTTT.

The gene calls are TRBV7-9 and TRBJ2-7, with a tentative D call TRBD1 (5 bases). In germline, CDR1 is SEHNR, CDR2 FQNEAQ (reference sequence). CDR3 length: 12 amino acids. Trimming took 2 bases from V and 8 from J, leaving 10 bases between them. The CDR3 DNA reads TGTGCCAGCAGCTTAATTGCAGGGCAGCAGTACTTC. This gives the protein CASSLIAGQQYF. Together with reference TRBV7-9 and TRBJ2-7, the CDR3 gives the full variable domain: DTGVSQNPRHKITKRGQNVTFRCDPISEHNRLYWYRQTLGQGPEFLTYFQNEAQLEKSRLLSDRFSAERPKGSFSTLEIQRTEQGDSAMYLCASSLIAGQQYFGPGTRLTVT.

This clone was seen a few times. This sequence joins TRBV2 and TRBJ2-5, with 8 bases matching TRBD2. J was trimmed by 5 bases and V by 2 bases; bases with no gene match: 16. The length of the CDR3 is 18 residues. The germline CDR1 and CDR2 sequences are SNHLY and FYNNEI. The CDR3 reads CASSEMGIAGLLRETQYF. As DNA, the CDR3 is TGTGCCAGCAGTGAAATGGGAATAGCGGGGCTCCTAAGGGAGACCCAGTACTTC. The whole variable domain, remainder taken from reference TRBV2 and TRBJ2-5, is EPEVTQTPSHQVTQMGQEVILRCVPISNHLYFYWYRQILGQKVEFLVSFYNNEISEKSEIFDDQFSVERPDGSNFTLKIRSTKLEDSAMYFCASSEMGIAGLLRETQYFGPGTRLLVL.

The CDR3 sequence is CASTRDRGNEKLFF. The DNA for the CDR3 is TGTGCCAGCACGCGGGACAGGGGGAATGAAAAACTGTTTTTT. The rearrangement links TRBV6-6 to TRBJ1-4, with 11 bases matching TRBD1. The CDR3 covers 14 residues. Germline V lookup: CDR1 MNHNY, CDR2 SVGAGI (reference sequence). Unmatched junction bases numbered 3, after V lost 7 bases and J lost 5 bases.

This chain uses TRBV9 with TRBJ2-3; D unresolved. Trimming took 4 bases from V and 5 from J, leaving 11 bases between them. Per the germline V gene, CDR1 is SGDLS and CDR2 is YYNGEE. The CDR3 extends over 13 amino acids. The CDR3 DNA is TGTGCCAGCAGCATAAACCCTGGAGATACGCAGTATTTT. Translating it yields CASSINPGDTQYF.

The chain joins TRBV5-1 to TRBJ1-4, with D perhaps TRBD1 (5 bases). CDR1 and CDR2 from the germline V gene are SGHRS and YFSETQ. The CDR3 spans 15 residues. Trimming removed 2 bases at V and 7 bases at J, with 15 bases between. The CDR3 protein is CASSFGREAREKLFF. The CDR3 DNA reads TGCGCCAGCAGCTTTGGCAGGGAAGCTCGTGAAAAACTGTTTTTT.

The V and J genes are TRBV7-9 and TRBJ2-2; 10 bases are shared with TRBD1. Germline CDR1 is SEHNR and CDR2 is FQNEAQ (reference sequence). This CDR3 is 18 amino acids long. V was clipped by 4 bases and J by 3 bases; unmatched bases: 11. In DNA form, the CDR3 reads TGTGCCAGCAGCTCCCGTATCGTCGGGACAGGGGACACCGGGGAGCTGTTTTTT. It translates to CASSSRIVGTGDTGELFF. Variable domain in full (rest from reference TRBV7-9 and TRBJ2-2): DTGVSQNPRHKITKRGQNVTFRCDPISEHNRLYWYRQTLGQGPEFLTYFQNEAQLEKSRLLSDRFSAERPKGSFSTLEIQRTEQGDSAMYLCASSSRIVGTGDTGELFFGEGSRLTVL.

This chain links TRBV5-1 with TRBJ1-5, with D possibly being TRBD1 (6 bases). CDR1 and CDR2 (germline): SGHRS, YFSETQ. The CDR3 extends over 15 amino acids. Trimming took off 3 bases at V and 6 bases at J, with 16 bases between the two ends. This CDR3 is CASSSTGQTGQPQHF. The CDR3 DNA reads TGCGCCAGCAGCTCCACCGGACAGACGGGTCAGCCCCAGCATTTT.

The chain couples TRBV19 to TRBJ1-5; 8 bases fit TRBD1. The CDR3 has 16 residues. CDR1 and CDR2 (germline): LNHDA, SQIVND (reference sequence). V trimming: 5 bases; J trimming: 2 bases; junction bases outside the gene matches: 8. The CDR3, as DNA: TGTGCCAGTAGTCCTTGGACAGGGATGGGCAATCAGCCCCAGCATTTT. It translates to CASSPWTGMGNQPQHF.

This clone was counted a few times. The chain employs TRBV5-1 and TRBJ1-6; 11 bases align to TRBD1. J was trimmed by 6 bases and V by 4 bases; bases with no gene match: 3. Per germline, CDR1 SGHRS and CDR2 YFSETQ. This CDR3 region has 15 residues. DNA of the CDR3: TGCGCCAGCAGCGCCGGGACAGGGGGTAATTCACCCCTCCACTTT. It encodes CASSAGTGGNSPLHF.